This T cell receptor beta chain was retrieved from a study of T-cell reconstitution after alpha-beta-depleted transplantation in children. Whole-study results and caveats: The study traced high day-60 TCRbeta diversity in some patients to surviving recipient T cells and thymic progenitors. Newly made T cells mostly supplied T-cell counts and diversity one year after transplant. Several hundred graft clones that had expanded were reportedly the source of alpha-beta T cells about two months after transplant.

This clonotype has only a few counts. Its antigen is still unknown. Molecular barcoding with unique molecular identifiers was used for the TCRbeta library. TCRdb re-called the PCR reads through MiXCR, storing one row per CDR3 protein. The sample yields 700,000 to 950,000 distinct CDR3 sequences, approximately 15% seen once. The starting material was PBMCs, mostly from graft donor cells, obtained 360 days after TCRalphabeta/CD19-depleted stem cell transplant. This clonotype originated in a male patient between 5 and 17 years old who had a stem cell transplant for acute lymphoblastic leukemia, so the T cells may come from the graft donor.

The CDR3 loop reads CASNSGRANEQFF. DNA of the CDR3: TGTGCCAGTAATAGCGGGAGGGCCAATGAGCAGTTCTTC. The chain couples TRBV19 to TRBJ2-1, with TRBD2 matching over 11 bases. The germline V gene has CDR1 LNHDA and CDR2 SQIVND (reference sequence). Losses at the gene ends were 7 bases for V and 6 bases for J; bases not matched to a gene: 2. This CDR3 has 13 amino acids.